These 6 T cell receptor beta chains were all obtained from the same sample, sequenced in a study of shared clonotypes between healthy human individuals. Terminally differentiated effector memory CD45RA+ cells were excluded by CCR7 positive selection of CD45RO-negative cells. Produced via immunoSEQ multiplex PCR; TCRdb's table is partial and in-frame only. The sample includes roughly 2,000,000 clones, over 85% seen only once; the top ten take around 1.2%. Sequencing used naive CD8+ T cells sorted from blood. The receptors originated from a man aged 18-30 years in good health.

The gene calls are TRBV2 and TRBJ2-5; 9 bases map to TRBD2. Germline V gene sequence: CDR1 SNHLY, CDR2 FYNNEI. The CDR3 consists of 15 residues. The V segment lost 2 bases and the J segment 1 base; nucleotides outside the gene matches: 2. CDR3 bases: TGTGCCAGCAGTGAACGCGGGGGGGCCCAAGAGACCCAGTACTTC. Its protein is CASSERGGAQETQYF.

Comment on this clone: Distinct nucleotide sequences in the sample also encode this CDR3. The V and J genes are TRBV5-4 and TRBJ1-2; D uncertain. CDR1 SGHNT and CDR2 YYREEE come from the germline V gene (reference sequence). This CDR3 comprises 11 residues. V was cut by 2 bases and J by 5 bases, with 4 bases left in between. For the CDR3, the DNA is TGTGCCAGCAGCTTCGGTTATGGCTACACCTTC. Amino acids: CASSFGYGYTF.

The J gene is TRBJ2-7, the V gene TRBV5-6; 7 bases are shared with TRBD1. CDR1 is SGHDT, CDR2 YYEEEE, per germline. CDR3 length: 14 amino acids. With V trimmed by 6 bases and J by 1 base, 7 bases remained unmatched. CDR3 in amino acids: CASNQGVGSYEQYF. The CDR3 DNA reads TGTGCCAGCAACCAGGGGGTGGGTTCCTACGAGCAGTACTTC. Full variable domain (rest looked up from reference TRBV5-6 and TRBJ2-7): DAGVTQSPTHLIKTRGQQVTLRCSPKSGHDTVSWYQQALGQGPQFIFQYYEEEERQRGNFPDRFSGHQFPNYSSELNVNALLLGDSALYLCASNQGVGSYEQYFGPGTRLTVT.

The V and J genes are TRBV7-9 and TRBJ1-2; D is possibly TRBD1 (6 bases). CDR3 length equals 17 residues. V gave up 4 bases and J gave up 4 bases, with 22 bases separating them. CDR1 and CDR2 from the germline V gene are SEHNR and FQNEAQ (reference sequence). The CDR3: CASSSMDSLTIFYGYTF. The CDR3 nucleotides are TGTGCCAGCAGCTCTATGGACAGTCTCACGATTTTCTATGGCTACACCTTC.

V usage is TRBV7-2 and J usage is TRBJ2-2; TRBD2 might be the D (6 bases). The germline V gene has CDR1 SGHTA and CDR2 FQGNSA. The ends were cut back, 5 bases at V and 1 base at J, with 14 bases in the middle. This CDR3 comprises 16 residues. The CDR3 DNA reads as TGTGCCAGCAGCCGACGGGGGACTGGGAACACCGGGGAGCTGTTTTTT. Translation gives CASSRRGTGNTGELFF.

J is TRBJ2-3 and V is TRBV29-1; D possibly corresponds to TRBD1 (5 bases). This CDR3 is built from 17 residues. V was shortened by 4 bases and J by 0 bases, with 20 bases between the two germline ends. The germline CDR1 and CDR2 sequences are SQVTM and ANQGSEA. As DNA, the CDR3 is TGCAGCGTTGTTGCTGGGGCCCCCGTCTTTAGCACAGATACGCAGTATTTT. Amino acid sequence: CSVVAGAPVFSTDTQYF.